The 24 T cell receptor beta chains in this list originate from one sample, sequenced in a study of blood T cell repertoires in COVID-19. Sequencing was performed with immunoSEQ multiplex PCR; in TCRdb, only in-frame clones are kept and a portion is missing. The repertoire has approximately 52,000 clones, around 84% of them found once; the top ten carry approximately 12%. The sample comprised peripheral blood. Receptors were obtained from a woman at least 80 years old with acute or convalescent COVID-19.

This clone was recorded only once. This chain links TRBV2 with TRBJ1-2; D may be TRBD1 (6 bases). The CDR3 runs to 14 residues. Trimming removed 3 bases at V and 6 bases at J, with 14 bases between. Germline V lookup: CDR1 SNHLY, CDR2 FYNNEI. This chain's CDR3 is CASSEGQGTDGYTF. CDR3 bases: TGTGCCAGCAGTGAGGGTCAGGGGACGGATGGCTACACCTTC.

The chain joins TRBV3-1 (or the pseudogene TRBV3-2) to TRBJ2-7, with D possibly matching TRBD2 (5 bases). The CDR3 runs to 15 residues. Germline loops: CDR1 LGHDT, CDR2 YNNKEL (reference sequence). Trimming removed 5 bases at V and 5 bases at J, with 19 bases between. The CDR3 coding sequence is TGTGCCAGCAGCAAAGCCGGGAAGATCGCGAACGAGCAGTACTTC. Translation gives CASSKAGKIANEQYF.

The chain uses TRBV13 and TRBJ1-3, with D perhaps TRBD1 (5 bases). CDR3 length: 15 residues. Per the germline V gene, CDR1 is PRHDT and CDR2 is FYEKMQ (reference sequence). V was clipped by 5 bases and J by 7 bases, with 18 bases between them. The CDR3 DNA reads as TGTGCCAGCAGCGCCAGAGAGCTCCGGGGGAACACCATATATTTT. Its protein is CASSARELRGNTIYF.

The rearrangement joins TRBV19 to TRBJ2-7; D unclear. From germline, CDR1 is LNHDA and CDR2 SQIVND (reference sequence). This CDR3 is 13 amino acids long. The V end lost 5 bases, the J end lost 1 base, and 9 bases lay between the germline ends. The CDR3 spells CASSWSVSYEQYF. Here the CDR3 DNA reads TGTGCCAGTAGTTGGTCAGTATCCTACGAGCAGTACTTC.

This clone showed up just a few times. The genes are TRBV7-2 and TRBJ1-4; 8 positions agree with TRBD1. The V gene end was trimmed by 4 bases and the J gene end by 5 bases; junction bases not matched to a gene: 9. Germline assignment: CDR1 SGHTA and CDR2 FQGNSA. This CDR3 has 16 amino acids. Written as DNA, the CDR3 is TGTGCCAGCAGCTCCACGACAGGGGCCCCGAATGAAAAACTGTTTTTT. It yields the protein CASSSTTGAPNEKLFF.

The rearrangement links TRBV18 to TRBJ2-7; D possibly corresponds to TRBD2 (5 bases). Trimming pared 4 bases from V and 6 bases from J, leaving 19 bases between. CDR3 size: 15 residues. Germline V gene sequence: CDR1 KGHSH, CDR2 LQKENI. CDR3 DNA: TGTGCCAGCTCACAGGTGGGAACAAGTCGGGGCGAGCAGTACTTC. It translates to CASSQVGTSRGEQYF.

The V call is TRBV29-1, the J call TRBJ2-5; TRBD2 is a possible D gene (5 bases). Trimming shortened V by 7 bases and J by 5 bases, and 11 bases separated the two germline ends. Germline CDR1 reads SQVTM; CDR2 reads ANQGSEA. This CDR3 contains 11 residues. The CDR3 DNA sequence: TGCAGCGGACAAGCGGTTGAGACCCAGTACTTC. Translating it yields CSGQAVETQYF.

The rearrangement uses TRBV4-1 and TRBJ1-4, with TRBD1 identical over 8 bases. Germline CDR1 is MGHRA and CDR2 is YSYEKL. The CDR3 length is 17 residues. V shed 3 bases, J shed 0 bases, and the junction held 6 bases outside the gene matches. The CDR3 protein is CASSHGDRLATNEKLFF. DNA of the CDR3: TGCGCCAGCAGCCACGGGGACAGGCTGGCAACTAATGAAAAACTGTTTTTT.

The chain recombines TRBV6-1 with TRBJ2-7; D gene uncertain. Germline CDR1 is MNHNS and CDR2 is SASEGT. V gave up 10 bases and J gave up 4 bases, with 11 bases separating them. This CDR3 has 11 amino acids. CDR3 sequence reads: CATGSFYEQYF. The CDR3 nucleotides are TGTGCCACCGGGTCCTTTTACGAGCAGTACTTC.

The CDR3 nucleotides read TGTGCCAGCAGCTTAGAGACAGGGCTCACAGATACGCAGTATTTT. Protein: CASSLETGLTDTQYF. V and J are TRBV7-9 and TRBJ2-3, with TRBD1 matching over 7 bases. There are 15 residues in the CDR3. The germline CDR1 and CDR2 sequences are SEHNR and FQNEAQ (reference sequence). Germline trimming cut 1 base from V and 2 bases from J; bases unmatched to any gene: 3.

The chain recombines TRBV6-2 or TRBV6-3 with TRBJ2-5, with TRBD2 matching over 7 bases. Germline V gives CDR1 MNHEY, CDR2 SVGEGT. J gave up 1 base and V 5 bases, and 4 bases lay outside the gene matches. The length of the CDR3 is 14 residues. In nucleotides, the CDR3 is TGTGCCAGCAGTGTGGGGGGGTCCCAAGAGACCCAGTACTTC. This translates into CASSVGGSQETQYF.

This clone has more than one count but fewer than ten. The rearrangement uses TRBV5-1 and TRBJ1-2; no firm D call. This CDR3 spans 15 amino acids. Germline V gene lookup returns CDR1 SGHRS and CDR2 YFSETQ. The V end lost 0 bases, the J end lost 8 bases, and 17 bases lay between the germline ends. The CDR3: CASSLGWALGEGYTF. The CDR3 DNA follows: TGCGCCAGCAGCTTGGGATGGGCCCTTGGCGAGGGCTACACCTTC.

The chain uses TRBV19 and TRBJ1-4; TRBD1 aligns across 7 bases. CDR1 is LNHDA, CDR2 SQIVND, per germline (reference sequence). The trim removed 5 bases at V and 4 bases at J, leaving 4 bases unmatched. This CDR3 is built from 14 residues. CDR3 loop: CASSSRDSNEKLFF. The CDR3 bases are TGTGCCAGTAGTTCCCGGGACAGTAATGAAAAACTGTTTTTT.

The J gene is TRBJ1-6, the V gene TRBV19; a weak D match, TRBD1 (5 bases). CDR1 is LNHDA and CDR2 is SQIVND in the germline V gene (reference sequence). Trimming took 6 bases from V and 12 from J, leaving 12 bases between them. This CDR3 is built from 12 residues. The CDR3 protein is CASSPSQGPLHF. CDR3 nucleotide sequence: TGTGCCAGTAGCCCCTCGCAGGGACCCCTCCACTTT.

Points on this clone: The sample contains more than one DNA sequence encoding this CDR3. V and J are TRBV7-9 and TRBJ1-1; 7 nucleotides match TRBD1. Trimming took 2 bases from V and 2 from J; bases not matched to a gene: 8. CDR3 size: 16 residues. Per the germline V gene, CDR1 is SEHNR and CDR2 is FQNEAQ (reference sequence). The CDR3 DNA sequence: TGTGCCAGCAGCTTACCCCGGGACAGCCTAAACACTGAAGCTTTCTTT. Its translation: CASSLPRDSLNTEAFF.

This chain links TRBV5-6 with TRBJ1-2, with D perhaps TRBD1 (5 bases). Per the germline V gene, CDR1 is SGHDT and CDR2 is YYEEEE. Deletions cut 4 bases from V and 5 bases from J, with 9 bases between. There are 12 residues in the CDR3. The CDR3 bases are TGTGCCAGCAGCGCCTCAGGGTATGGCTACACCTTC. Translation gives CASSASGYGYTF.

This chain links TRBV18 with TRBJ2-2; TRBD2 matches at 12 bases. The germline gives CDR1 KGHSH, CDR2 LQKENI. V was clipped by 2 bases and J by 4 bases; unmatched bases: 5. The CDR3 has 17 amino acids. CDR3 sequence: CASSPFTSGGSTGELFF. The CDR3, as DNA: TGTGCCAGCTCACCATTCACTAGCGGGGGGAGCACCGGGGAGCTGTTTTTT.

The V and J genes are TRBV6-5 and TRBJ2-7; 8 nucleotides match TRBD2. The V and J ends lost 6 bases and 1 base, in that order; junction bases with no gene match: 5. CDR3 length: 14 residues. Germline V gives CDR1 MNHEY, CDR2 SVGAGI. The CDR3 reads CASSPRGGSYEQYF. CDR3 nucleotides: TGTGCCAGCAGCCCCCGGGGGGGATCCTACGAGCAGTACTTC.

The CDR3 is CASSRSGGAAEAFF. DNA of the CDR3: TGTGCCAGCAGCAGATCGGGAGGCGCGGCTGAAGCTTTCTTT. The J gene is TRBJ1-1, the V gene TRBV2; no clear D. Germline V gene sequence: CDR1 SNHLY, CDR2 FYNNEI. The ends were cut back, 6 bases at V and 6 bases at J, with 17 bases in the middle. The CDR3 extends over 14 amino acids. The full variable domain, with the rest looked up from reference TRBV2 and TRBJ1-1, is EPEVTQTPSHQVTQMGQEVILRCVPISNHLYFYWYRQILGQKVEFLVSFYNNEISEKSEIFDDQFSVERPDGSNFTLKIRSTKLEDSAMYFCASSRSGGAAEAFFGQGTRLTVV.

CDR3: CATSDSRGGITEAFF. CDR3 nucleotides: TGTGCCACCAGTGACTCCCGAGGTGGTATCACTGAAGCTTTCTTT. The V gene is TRBV24-1, the J gene TRBJ1-1; the D is unclear. This CDR3 spans 15 amino acids. Germline-derived CDR1 and CDR2 are KGHDR and SFDVKD. V lost 4 bases to trimming and J lost 4 bases, with 15 bases between them.

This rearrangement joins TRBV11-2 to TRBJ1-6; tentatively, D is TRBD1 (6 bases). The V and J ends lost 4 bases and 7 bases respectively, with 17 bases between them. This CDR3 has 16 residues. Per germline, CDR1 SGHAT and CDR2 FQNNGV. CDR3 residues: CASSSVQGRANSPLHF. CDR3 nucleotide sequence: TGTGCCAGCAGCTCTGTACAGGGAAGGGCAAATTCACCCCTCCACTTT.

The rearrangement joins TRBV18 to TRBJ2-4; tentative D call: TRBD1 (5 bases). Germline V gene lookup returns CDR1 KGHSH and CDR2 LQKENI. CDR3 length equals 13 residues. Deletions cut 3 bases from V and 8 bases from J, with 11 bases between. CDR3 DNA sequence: TGTGCCAGCTCACCGGCCAGGGATTACATTCAGTACTTC. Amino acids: CASSPARDYIQYF.

The chain's CDR3 is CASIRGGGRGASGEQFF. CDR3 DNA sequence: TGTGCCAGCATCAGAGGGGGTGGTAGAGGGGCATCGGGCGAGCAGTTCTTC. The chain employs TRBV7-9 and TRBJ2-1, with D tentatively TRBD1 (6 bases). The germline V gene has CDR1 SEHNR and CDR2 FQNEAQ (reference sequence). This CDR3 comprises 17 residues. V was pared by 7 bases and J by 10 bases, with 29 bases between.

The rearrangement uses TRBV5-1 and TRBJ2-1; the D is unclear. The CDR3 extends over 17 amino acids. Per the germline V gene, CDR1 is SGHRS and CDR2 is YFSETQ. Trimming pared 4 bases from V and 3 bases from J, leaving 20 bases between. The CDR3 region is CASSPLLPPASYNEQFF. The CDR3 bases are TGCGCCAGCAGCCCACTCCTCCCCCCAGCTAGCTACAATGAGCAGTTCTTC.